A single sample gave rise to the 14 T cell receptor beta chains below, sequenced in a study of monozygotic twins with inflammatory bowel disease. TCRdb processed the 5' RACE reads again and assigns one entry to each CDR3 protein, with no DNA. The sample table sets out 310,000 or so distinct CDR3 sequences. Sequenced input: blood. The receptor source for this set is a human donor with ulcerative colitis or Crohn's disease, or a healthy co-twin of an affected twin (not recorded which).

The genes are TRBV11-2 and TRBJ2-3; without DNA, the TCRdb call of TRBD2 cannot be checked. Germline assignment: CDR1 SGHAT and CDR2 FQNNGV. CDR3 length: 18 amino acids. The CDR3 loop is CASSARTSGTTPQDTQYF.

This sequence joins TRBV7-2 and TRBJ1-3; TCRdb's D gene call, TRBD1, goes unchecked for lack of DNA. CDR1 and CDR2 from the germline V gene are SGHTA and FQGNSA. The CDR3 extends over 15 amino acids. CDR3 sequence: CASSLWSSPGNTIYF. The full variable domain, its missing parts supplied by reference TRBV7-2 and TRBJ1-3, is GAGVSQSPSNKVTEKGKDVELRCDPISGHTALYWYRQSLGQGLEFLIYFQGNSAPDKSGLPSDRFSAERTGGSVSTLTIQRTQQEDSAVYLCASSLWSSPGNTIYFGEGSWLTVV.

V and J are TRBV6-5 and TRBJ2-3. The CDR3 has 16 amino acids. The germline CDR1 and CDR2 sequences are MNHEY and SVGAGI. CDR3 in amino acids: CASSFTTYLRPDTQYF.

V gene TRBV20-1 combines with J gene TRBJ2-3. This CDR3 has 15 amino acids. CDR1 DFQATT and CDR2 SNEGSKA come from the germline V gene (reference sequence). Here the CDR3 reads CSARDHSSSTDTQYF.

The chain combines TRBV27 with TRBJ2-2; TCRdb returns TRBD1, unconfirmable since there is no DNA. The CDR3 covers 16 residues. CDR1 is MNHEY, CDR2 SMNVEV, per germline (reference sequence). CDR3 region: CASSLGGGYGTGELFF.

The J gene is TRBJ2-6, the V gene TRBV27. Germline loops: CDR1 MNHEY, CDR2 SMNVEV (reference sequence). This CDR3 is built from 16 residues. The CDR3 loop reads CASSLSPAAGANVLTF. Combining the CDR3 with reference TRBV27 and TRBJ2-6 gives the whole variable domain EAQVTQNPRYLITVTGKKLTVTCSQNMNHEYMSWYRQDPGLGLRQIYYSMNVEVTDKGDVPEGYKVSRKEKRNFPLILESPSPNQTSLYFCASSLSPAAGANVLTFGAGSRLTVL.

CDR3 region: CASSPLAISSYNEQFF. The chain uses TRBV12-3 or TRBV12-4 and TRBJ2-1. The CDR3 loop spans 16 amino acids.

This chain links TRBV14 with TRBJ2-2; TCRdb gives TRBD2 as the D gene, but with no DNA this cannot be confirmed. CDR3 length: 18 residues. In germline, CDR1 is SGHDN, CDR2 FVKESK. The CDR3: CASSRLAGTSSNTGELFF.

The rearrangement uses TRBV20-1 and TRBJ2-2; TCRdb outputs TRBD2, but without DNA this stays unchecked. The CDR3 runs to 17 residues. Germline CDR1 reads DFQATT; CDR2 reads SNEGSKA (reference sequence). CDR3 sequence: CSARGPNPTRNTGELFF.

J is TRBJ2-7 and V is TRBV28; TCRdb's D gene call, TRBD2, goes unchecked for lack of DNA. The germline gives CDR1 MDHEN, CDR2 SYDVKM. The CDR3 spans 19 residues. The CDR3: CASSPPTRRIILPSYEQYF.

The V gene is TRBV12-3 or TRBV12-4, the J gene TRBJ2-7; TCRdb proposes TRBD1, but this gene call is untestable without DNA. The CDR3 runs to 12 residues. CDR3: CASSQSRYEQYF.

The V call is TRBV6-2 or TRBV6-3, the J call TRBJ1-5. This CDR3 region has 15 residues. Per the germline V gene, CDR1 is MNHEY and CDR2 is SVGEGT. This chain's CDR3 is CASSYSNLLNQPQHF.

This rearrangement joins TRBV29-1 to TRBJ1-4; TCRdb's D call, TRBD1, is unchecked because there is no DNA. Per germline, CDR1 SQVTM and CDR2 ANQGSEA. The CDR3 runs 19 residues. The CDR3: CRARADPRVSRPTNEKLFF.

The chain joins TRBV29-1 to TRBJ2-1. CDR1 is SQVTM and CDR2 is ANQGSEA in the germline V gene. This CDR3 is built from 14 residues. The CDR3: CSVATGQLYNEQFF.